This T cell receptor (beta chain) was observed in a study of sequential checkpoint blockade in melanoma. Treatment defined: randomized to nivolumab then ipilimumab (arm A) or the reverse (arm B). TCRdb's table, derived via immunoSEQ multiplex PCR, lists solely in-frame clones and lacks some. Among 17,000 or so clones listed, approximately 70% were seen once. Trimming left V 0 bases short and J 7 bases short, with 18 bases between. CDR3 length: 16 residues. Germline CDR1 and CDR2: WSHSY and SAAADI. The sequencing here drew on CD8+ T cells sorted from blood (inferred from file names), taken from a patient given nivolumab and ipilimumab in sequence. The chain carries TRBV10-2 and TRBJ1-1, with D tentatively TRBD1 (6 bases). This TCR came from a human donor with melanoma. CDR3 loop: CASSESGLWGLFEAFF. CDR3 sequence (DNA): TGCGCCAGCAGTGAGTCAGGCCTTTGGGGGCTCTTTGAAGCTTTCTTT.